What follows are 32 T cell receptor beta chains derived from one specimen sequenced in a study of cytomegalovirus exposure and HLA in healthy donors (dated 2017 in TCRdb). The library was obtained by the immunoSEQ multiplex PCR assay. The multiplex PCR relied on a mix of 60 forward primers for TCR Vbeta segments and 13 reverse primers for TCR Jbeta segments. Not all clones reach the TCRdb copy of this immuneACCESS table, which keeps in-frame sequences only. Checked studies attribute under half of the gap to unresolved V genes and leave the rest unexplained. The sample yields around 140,000 clones; over 70% were counted once. Roughly 4.5% of the sample belongs to the ten largest clones. The sample comprised PBMCs. The source is a man aged 35 to 55 in good health and CMV-seronegative.

This clone was detected only a few times. The gene calls are TRBV28 and TRBJ1-1; unclear D gene. The CDR3 extends over 12 amino acids. Looked up from germline, CDR1 is MDHEN and CDR2 is SYDVKM. V was shortened by 7 bases and J by 5 bases, with 11 bases between the two germline ends. In nucleotides, the CDR3 is TGTGCCAGCACCCATCGGAGGACTGAAGCTTTCTTT. Amino acid sequence: CASTHRRTEAFF.

The V gene is TRBV5-1, the J gene TRBJ2-3, with 7 positions matching TRBD2. The V gene's germline CDR1 is SGHRS and CDR2 YFSETQ. The CDR3 loop spans 14 amino acids. The V segment lost 0 bases and the J segment 2 bases; nucleotides outside the gene matches: 0. The CDR3 region is CASSLGLATDTQYF. The CDR3 bases are TGCGCCAGCAGCTTGGGACTAGCCACAGATACGCAGTATTTT.

In this sample, this clone turned up a few times. This chain connects TRBV11-2 to TRBJ2-6; 7 nucleotides agree with TRBD1. CDR3 length: 16 amino acids. Germline V lookup: CDR1 SGHAT, CDR2 FQNNGV. Unmatched junction bases numbered 0, after V lost 1 base and J lost 0 bases. For the CDR3, the DNA is TGTGCCAGCAGCTTAGCAGGGGGCTCTGGGGCCAACGTCCTGACTTTC. Amino acids: CASSLAGGSGANVLTF.

The genes are TRBV6-1 and TRBJ1-2; 8 bases agree with TRBD1. The CDR3 extends over 14 amino acids. Trimming at V came to 6 bases and at J to 3 bases, leaving 6 bases not matched to a gene. From germline, CDR1 is MNHNS and CDR2 SASEGT. CDR3: CASSATDRDYGYTF. CDR3 bases: TGTGCCAGCAGCGCTACGGACAGGGACTATGGCTACACCTTC.

The chain uses TRBV5-1 and TRBJ1-1; D uncertain. From germline, CDR1 is SGHRS and CDR2 YFSETQ. Trimming stripped 4 bases from V and 3 bases from J, with 13 bases between. The CDR3 runs to 14 residues. The CDR3 DNA sequence: TGCGCCAGCAGCCCCGGCCCGGGAGACACTGAAGCTTTCTTT. It encodes CASSPGPGDTEAFF.

The rearrangement joins TRBV5-1 to TRBJ1-1; D call uncertain. The ends were cut back, 0 bases at V and 0 bases at J, with 6 bases in the middle. CDR1 is SGHRS, CDR2 YFSETQ, per germline. This CDR3 has 14 residues. The CDR3 loop is CASSLGSLNTEAFF. In DNA form, the CDR3 reads TGCGCCAGCAGCTTGGGTAGTCTGAACACTGAAGCTTTCTTT.

V usage is TRBV5-5 and J usage is TRBJ1-6; no definite D call. V lost 0 bases to trimming and J lost 0 bases, with 7 bases between them. This CDR3 has 16 amino acids. Germline values: CDR1 SGHKS, CDR2 YYEKEE (reference sequence). DNA for the CDR3: TGTGCCAGCAGCTTGGCCGCGAGCTCCTATAATTCACCCCTCCACTTT. This sequence encodes CASSLAASSYNSPLHF.

The chain is built from TRBV9 and TRBJ1-2; TRBD1 might be the D (5 bases). The length of the CDR3 is 13 residues. Germline values: CDR1 SGDLS, CDR2 YYNGEE. With 3 bases removed from V and 7 bases from J, the gap between germline ends came to 13 bases. CDR3 loop: CASSDNRMGGYTF. CDR3 DNA: TGTGCCAGCAGCGATAACAGGATGGGTGGCTACACCTTC.

This clone was detected a few times. The rearrangement links TRBV28 to TRBJ1-6; TRBD1 matches at 8 bases. This CDR3 is 15 amino acids long. J gave up 9 bases and V 11 bases, and 15 bases lay outside the gene matches. In germline, CDR1 is MDHEN, CDR2 SYDVKM. CDR3 DNA: TGTGCCGGTTGTGCCGTACAGGGGGTTTGTTCACCCCTCCACTTT. Protein: CAGCAVQGVCSPLHF.

The CDR3 is CASSPSPTMQETQYF. In nucleotides, the CDR3 is TGTGCCAGCAGTCCCAGCCCGACTATGCAAGAGACCCAGTACTTC. The chain recombines TRBV6-5 with TRBJ2-5, with a tentative D call TRBD2 (5 bases). This CDR3 has 15 amino acids. CDR1 and CDR2 from the germline V gene are MNHEY and SVGAGI. The V end lost 5 bases, the J end lost 2 bases, and 15 bases lay between the germline ends.

V gene TRBV19 combines with J gene TRBJ1-5; D is ambiguous. Trimming pared 1 base from V and 1 base from J, leaving 5 bases between. Germline CDR1 reads LNHDA; CDR2 reads SQIVND (reference sequence). The CDR3 has 14 amino acids. The CDR3 DNA sequence: TGTGCCAGTAGTATAGGAGCCAGCAATCAGCCCCAGCATTTT. Its protein product is CASSIGASNQPQHF.

The gene calls are TRBV12-5 and TRBJ1-1; 9 bases line up with TRBD1. The V segment lost 2 bases and the J segment 1 base; nucleotides outside the gene matches: 5. Looked up from germline, CDR1 is LGHNT and CDR2 is FRNRAP. The CDR3 runs to 16 residues. The CDR3 DNA is TGTGCTAGTGGTTTGCAACAGGGGGCGAGGAACACTGAAGCTTTCTTT. Its translation is CASGLQQGARNTEAFF.

A few counts support this clone. V and J are TRBV27 and TRBJ2-5; no clear D gene. V shed 7 bases and J shed 5 bases, with 14 bases lying between them. Germline lookup yields CDR1 MNHEY and CDR2 SMNVEV (reference sequence). This CDR3 spans 13 amino acids. The CDR3 DNA sequence: TGTGCCAGCAAAACGGCGAGAGGCGAGACCCAGTACTTC. Its translation is CASKTARGETQYF.

The CDR3 nucleotides read TGTGCCAGCAGCGTAGACGGGACTAGCTACGAGCAGTACTTC. Protein sequence: CASSVDGTSYEQYF. V usage is TRBV9 and J usage is TRBJ2-5; 8 nucleotides align to TRBD2. Judging by the DNA end, TRBJ2-7 fits better; the J call may be wrong. Germline CDR1 is SGDLS and CDR2 is YYNGEE. The CDR3 sequence is 14 residues long.

V and J are TRBV29-1 and TRBJ1-2, with 7 positions matching TRBD1. Germline CDR1 SQVTM, CDR2 ANQGSEA. This CDR3 comprises 14 residues. V gave up 7 bases and J gave up 5 bases; unmatched junction bases: 13. The CDR3 nucleotides are TGCAGCGCCGTGACAGGGCAGAACCGATATGGCTACACCTTC. Its translation: CSAVTGQNRYGYTF.

This rearrangement joins TRBV29-1 to TRBJ2-5, with TRBD2 matching over 15 bases. This CDR3 comprises 18 residues. Trimming cost V 7 bases and J 5 bases; bases outside gene matches: 17. Germline V lookup: CDR1 SQVTM, CDR2 ANQGSEA. CDR3 loop: CSAPPSGLAGGPSETQYF. The DNA for the CDR3 is TGCAGCGCCCCCCCCAGCGGACTAGCGGGGGGGCCGAGCGAGACCCAGTACTTC.

This sequence joins TRBV2 and TRBJ1-3, with 7 positions matching TRBD1. The V gene's germline CDR1 is SNHLY and CDR2 FYNNEI. The CDR3 is 16 amino acids. V shed 5 bases, J shed 3 bases, and the junction held 10 bases outside the gene matches. The CDR3 loop reads CASSLRQGQVGNTIYF. CDR3 in DNA: TGTGCCAGCAGTCTAAGACAGGGTCAAGTTGGAAACACCATATATTTT.

This clone was observed once. This chain links TRBV7-9 with TRBJ2-2; no definite D call. Germline CDR1 and CDR2: SEHNR and FQNEAQ (reference sequence). The CDR3 length is 14 residues. Trimming pared 3 bases from V and 0 bases from J, leaving 5 bases between. The CDR3 region is CASSLASNTGELFF. The CDR3 coding sequence is TGTGCCAGCAGCTTGGCTTCGAACACCGGGGAGCTGTTTTTT.

The chain uses TRBV18 and TRBJ1-1, with D tentatively TRBD1 (5 bases). V was trimmed by 0 bases and J by 0 bases, leaving 8 bases between them. The CDR3 runs 15 residues. Germline V lookup: CDR1 KGHSH, CDR2 LQKENI. Here the CDR3 DNA reads TGTGCCAGCTCACCACCAAGGGGCGTGAACACTGAAGCTTTCTTT. Protein sequence: CASSPPRGVNTEAFF.

The V and J genes are TRBV5-1 and TRBJ1-5, with D hard to call. This CDR3 is 15 amino acids long. The V end lost 4 bases, the J end lost 2 bases, and 13 bases lay between the germline ends. Germline CDR1 and CDR2: SGHRS and YFSETQ. The CDR3: CASSPGANGNQPQHF. Here the CDR3 DNA reads TGCGCCAGCAGCCCGGGAGCTAATGGCAATCAGCCCCAGCATTTT.

The V and J genes are TRBV19 and TRBJ2-3, with D maybe TRBD1 (6 bases). With 8 bases removed from V and 2 bases from J, the gap between germline ends came to 11 bases. Germline values: CDR1 LNHDA, CDR2 SQIVND (reference sequence). This CDR3 is built from 13 residues. Here the CDR3 DNA reads TGTGCCAGTGCAACAGGGATCACAGATACGCAGTATTTT. This codes for CASATGITDTQYF. Full variable domain (outside the CDR3, taken from reference TRBV19 and TRBJ2-3): DGGITQSPKYLFRKEGQNVTLSCEQNLNHDAMYWYRQDPGQGLRLIYYSQIVNDFQKGDIAEGYSVSREKKESFPLTVTSAQKNPTAFYLCASATGITDTQYFGPGTRLTVL.

This rearrangement joins TRBV30 to TRBJ2-1, with TRBD1 matching 8 bases. The V and J ends lost 2 bases and 12 bases, in that order; junction bases with no gene match: 9. Germline values: CDR1 GTSNPN, CDR2 SVGIG (reference sequence). The CDR3 runs 13 residues. The CDR3 loop reads CAWSRDRPKGQFF. The CDR3 DNA sequence: TGTGCCTGGAGTAGGGACAGGCCAAAGGGGCAGTTCTTC. The full variable domain, completed using reference TRBV30 and TRBJ2-1, is SQTIHQWPATLVQPVGSPLSLECTVEGTSNPNLYWYRQAAGRGLQLLFYSVGIGQISSEVPQNLSASRPQDRQFILSSKKLLLSDSGFYLCAWSRDRPKGQFFGPGTRLTVL.

This sequence joins TRBV9 and TRBJ2-2; D may be TRBD1 (5 bases). V lost 2 bases and J lost 6, with 17 bases in between. Germline V CDR1 and CDR2: SGDLS, YYNGEE. The CDR3 totals 16 residues. The DNA for the CDR3 is TGTGCCAGCAGCGTGGAAGGGGTTGGGAAGGCCGGGGAGCTGTTTTTT. Translating it yields CASSVEGVGKAGELFF.

This clone has a single count. V and J are TRBV14 and TRBJ2-7, with D possibly TRBD1 on 6 matching bases. From germline, CDR1 is SGHDN and CDR2 FVKESK. The CDR3 is 14 residues long. The V end lost 0 bases, the J end lost 6 bases, and 12 bases lay between the germline ends. CDR3 protein: CASSQDRAGAEQYF. Written as DNA, the CDR3 is TGTGCCAGCAGCCAAGATAGGGCAGGGGCCGAGCAGTACTTC.

The chain recombines TRBV19 with TRBJ2-1; 7 nucleotides match TRBD1. CDR3 length equals 16 residues. Germline-derived CDR1 and CDR2 are LNHDA and SQIVND (reference sequence). Trimming at V came to 0 bases and at J to 2 bases, leaving 4 bases not matched to a gene. CDR3 in amino acids: CASSIERGLPYNEQFF. The DNA for the CDR3 is TGTGCCAGTAGTATAGAAAGGGGGCTTCCCTACAATGAGCAGTTCTTC.

The rearrangement links TRBV2 to TRBJ2-3; D remains unclear. The V end was cut by 6 bases, the J end by 1 base, with 5 bases between. Germline-derived CDR1 and CDR2 are SNHLY and FYNNEI. The CDR3 is 12 amino acids. CDR3 sequence reads: CASSFGTDTQYF. The CDR3 DNA follows: TGTGCCAGCAGCTTCGGCACAGATACGCAGTATTTT.

The genes are TRBV5-4 and TRBJ1-3, with D perhaps TRBD1 (5 bases). Per germline, CDR1 SGHNT and CDR2 YYREEE (reference sequence). With 4 bases removed from V and 2 bases from J, the gap between germline ends came to 13 bases. CDR3 size: 15 residues. CDR3 DNA sequence: TGTGCCAGCAGCCAGCCCGACAGACCTGGAAACACCATATATTTT. Residues: CASSQPDRPGNTIYF.

J is TRBJ1-3 and V is TRBV9; 7 positions match TRBD1. CDR3 length: 17 amino acids. Germline V gives CDR1 SGDLS, CDR2 YYNGEE. The trim removed 4 bases at V and 0 bases at J, leaving 10 bases unmatched. CDR3 residues: CASSPFDRASSGNTIYF. The CDR3 coding sequence is TGTGCCAGCAGCCCTTTCGACAGGGCCAGCTCTGGAAACACCATATATTTT.

This clone is a singleton in its sample. J is TRBJ2-1 and V is TRBV10-1; 14 nucleotides agree with TRBD2. This CDR3 contains 17 residues. Germline V gene data show CDR1 as WNHNN and CDR2 as SYGVQD (reference sequence). V was clipped by 3 bases and J by 4 bases; unmatched bases: 5. The CDR3 DNA follows: TGCGCCAGCAGTGATACCGGACTAGCGGGGGGTTACAATGAGCAGTTCTTC. This encodes CASSDTGLAGGYNEQFF.

The sample holds one count of this clone. The rearrangement uses TRBV11-2 and TRBJ1-2, with 7 bases aligning to TRBD1. Unmatched junction bases numbered 5, after V lost 4 bases and J lost 0 bases. Per the germline V gene, CDR1 is SGHAT and CDR2 is FQNNGV. CDR3 length: 15 amino acids. The CDR3 nucleotides are TGTGCCAGCAGCTCCAAGGGGGCGACTAACTATGGCTACACCTTC. Amino acids: CASSSKGATNYGYTF.

The rearrangement uses TRBV4-3 and TRBJ2-7; no clear D. Germline CDR1 and CDR2: LGHNA and YSLEER. The CDR3 contains 14 residues. V was trimmed by 0 bases and J by 3 bases, leaving 9 bases between them. CDR3 coding DNA: TGCGCCAGCAGCCAAGATCTCCCGGGCTACGAGCAGTACTTC. Residues: CASSQDLPGYEQYF.

Concerning this clone: The sample holds other DNA sequences that translate to the same CDR3. The chain combines TRBV9 with TRBJ1-4; D is unresolved. Germline CDR1 SGDLS, CDR2 YYNGEE. V gave up 1 base and J gave up 5 bases, with 9 bases separating them. The CDR3 runs to 14 residues. The CDR3 DNA is TGTGCCAGCAGCGTAACGGGGTCCAATGAAAAACTGTTTTTT. Amino acids: CASSVTGSNEKLFF.